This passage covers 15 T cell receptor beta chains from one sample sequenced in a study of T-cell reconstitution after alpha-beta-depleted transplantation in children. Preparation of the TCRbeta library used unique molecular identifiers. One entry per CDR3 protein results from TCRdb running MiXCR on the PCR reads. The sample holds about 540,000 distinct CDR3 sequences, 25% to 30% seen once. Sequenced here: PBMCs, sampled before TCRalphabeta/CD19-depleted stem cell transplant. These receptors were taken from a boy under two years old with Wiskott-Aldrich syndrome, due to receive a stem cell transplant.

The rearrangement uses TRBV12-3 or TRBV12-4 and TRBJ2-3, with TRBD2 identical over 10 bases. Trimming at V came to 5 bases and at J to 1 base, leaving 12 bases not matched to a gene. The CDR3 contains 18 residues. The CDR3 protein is CASSQRTSGKSGTDTQYF. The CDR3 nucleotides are TGTGCCAGCAGTCAACGGACTAGCGGAAAAAGTGGCACAGATACGCAGTATTTT.

The CDR3 sequence: CAWGLNYNEQFF. The CDR3 bases are TGTGCCTGGGGACTAAACTACAATGAGCAGTTCTTC. This chain connects TRBV30 to TRBJ2-1, with D possibly TRBD2 on 6 matching bases. V shed 5 bases and J shed 3 bases, with 8 bases lying between them. The CDR3 has 12 amino acids. Germline assignment: CDR1 GTSNPN and CDR2 SVGIG (reference sequence).

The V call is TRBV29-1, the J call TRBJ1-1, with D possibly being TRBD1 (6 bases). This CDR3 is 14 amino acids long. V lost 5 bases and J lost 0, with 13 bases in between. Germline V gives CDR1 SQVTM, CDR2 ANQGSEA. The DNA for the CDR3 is TGCAGCGTTTTGCTCAGGGGTATGAACACTGAAGCTTTCTTT. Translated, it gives CSVLLRGMNTEAFF.

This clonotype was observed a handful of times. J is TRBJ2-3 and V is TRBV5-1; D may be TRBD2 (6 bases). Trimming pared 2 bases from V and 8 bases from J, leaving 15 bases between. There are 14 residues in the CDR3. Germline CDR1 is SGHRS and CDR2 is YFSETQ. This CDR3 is CASSFSGTGGTQYF. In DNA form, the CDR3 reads TGCGCCAGCAGCTTTAGCGGCACCGGTGGTACGCAGTATTTT.

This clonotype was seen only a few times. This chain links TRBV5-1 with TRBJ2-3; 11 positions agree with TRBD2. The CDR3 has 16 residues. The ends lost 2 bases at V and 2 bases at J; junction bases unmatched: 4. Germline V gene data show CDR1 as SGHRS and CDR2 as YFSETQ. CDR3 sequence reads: CASSFGLAGTTDTQYF. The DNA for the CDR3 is TGCGCCAGCAGCTTTGGACTAGCGGGTACCACAGATACGCAGTATTTT.

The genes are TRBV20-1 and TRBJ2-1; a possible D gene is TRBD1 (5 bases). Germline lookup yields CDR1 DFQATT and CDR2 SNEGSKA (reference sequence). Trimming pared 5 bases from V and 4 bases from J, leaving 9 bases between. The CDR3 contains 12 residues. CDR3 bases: TGCAGTGCTCAGACAGCATACAATGAGCAGTTCTTC. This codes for CSAQTAYNEQFF.

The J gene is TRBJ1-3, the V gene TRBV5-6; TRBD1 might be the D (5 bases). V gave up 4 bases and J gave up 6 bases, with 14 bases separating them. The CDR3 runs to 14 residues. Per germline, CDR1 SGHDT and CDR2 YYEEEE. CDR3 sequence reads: CASSVRRGLNTIYF. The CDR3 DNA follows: TGTGCCAGCAGCGTACGGAGGGGACTAAACACCATATATTTT.

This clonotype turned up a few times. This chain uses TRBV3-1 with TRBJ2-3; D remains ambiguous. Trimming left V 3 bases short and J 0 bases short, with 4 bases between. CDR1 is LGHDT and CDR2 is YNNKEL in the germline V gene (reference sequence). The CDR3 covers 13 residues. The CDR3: CASSHGSTDTQYF. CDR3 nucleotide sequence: TGTGCCAGCAGCCACGGGAGCACAGATACGCAGTATTTT.

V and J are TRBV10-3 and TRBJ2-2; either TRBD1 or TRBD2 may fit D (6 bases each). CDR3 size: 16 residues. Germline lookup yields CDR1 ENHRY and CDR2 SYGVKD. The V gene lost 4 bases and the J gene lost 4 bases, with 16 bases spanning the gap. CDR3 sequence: CAISGTGAAVTGELFF. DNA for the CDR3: TGTGCCATCAGTGGGACGGGGGCAGCGGTCACCGGGGAGCTGTTTTTT.

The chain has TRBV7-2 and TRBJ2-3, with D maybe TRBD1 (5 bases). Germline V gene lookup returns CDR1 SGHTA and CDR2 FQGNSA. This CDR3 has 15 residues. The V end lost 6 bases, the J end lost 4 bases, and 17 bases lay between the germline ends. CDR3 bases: TGTGCCAGCAGAGAGCAGGGCTATCTCCCAGATACGCAGTATTTT. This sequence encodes CASREQGYLPDTQYF. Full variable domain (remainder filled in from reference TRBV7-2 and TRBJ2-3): GAGVSQSPSNKVTEKGKDVELRCDPISGHTALYWYRQSLGQGLEFLIYFQGNSAPDKSGLPSDRFSAERTGGSVSTLTIQRTQQEDSAVYLCASREQGYLPDTQYFGPGTRLTVL.

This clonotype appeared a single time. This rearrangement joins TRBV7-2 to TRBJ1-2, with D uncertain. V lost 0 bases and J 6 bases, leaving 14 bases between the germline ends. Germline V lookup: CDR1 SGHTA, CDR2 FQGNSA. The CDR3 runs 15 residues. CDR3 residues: CASSLAVVSINGYTF. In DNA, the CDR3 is TGTGCCAGCAGCTTAGCGGTGGTCAGTATCAATGGCTACACCTTC.

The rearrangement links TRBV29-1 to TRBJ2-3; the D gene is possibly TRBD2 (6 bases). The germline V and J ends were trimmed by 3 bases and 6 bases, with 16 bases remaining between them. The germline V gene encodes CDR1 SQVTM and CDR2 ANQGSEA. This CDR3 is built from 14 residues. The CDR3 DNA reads TGCAGCGTTGATCCGCCTGGAGGGATGGATACGCAGTATTTT. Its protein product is CSVDPPGGMDTQYF.

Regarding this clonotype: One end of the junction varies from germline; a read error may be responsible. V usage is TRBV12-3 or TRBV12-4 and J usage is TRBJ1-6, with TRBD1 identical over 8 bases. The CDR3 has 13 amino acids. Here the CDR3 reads CASSLESWDRPYF. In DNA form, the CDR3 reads TGTGCCAGCAGTTTAGAGTCTTGGGACAGGCCGTACTTT.

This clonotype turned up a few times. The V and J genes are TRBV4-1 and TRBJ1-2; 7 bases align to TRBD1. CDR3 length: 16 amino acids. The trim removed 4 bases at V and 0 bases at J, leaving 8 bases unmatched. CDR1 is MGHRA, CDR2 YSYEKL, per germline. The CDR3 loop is CASSPRDRLPNYGYTF. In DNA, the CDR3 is TGCGCCAGCAGCCCCAGGGACAGACTACCTAACTATGGCTACACCTTC.

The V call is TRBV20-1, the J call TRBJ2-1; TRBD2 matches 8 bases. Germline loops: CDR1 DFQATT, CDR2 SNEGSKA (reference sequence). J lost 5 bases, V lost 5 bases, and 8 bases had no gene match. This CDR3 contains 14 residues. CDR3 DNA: TGCAGTGCTGAGATTAGCGGGATGGACAATGAGCAGTTCTTC. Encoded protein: CSAEISGMDNEQFF.